A single sample gave rise to the 25 T cell receptor beta chains below, sequenced in a study of cytomegalovirus exposure and HLA in healthy donors. The PCR was carried out with 60 Vbeta primers and 13 Jbeta primers. The table came from immunoSEQ multiplex PCR; TCRdb's copy has only in-frame clones and leaves some out. The sample includes 75,000 to 100,000 clones, over 75% of them seen just once. The source material was PBMCs. The receptors were sampled from a man aged 25-45 years in good health and CMV-seronegative.

The rearrangement joins TRBV5-1 to TRBJ2-3, with D perhaps TRBD2 (5 bases). With 0 bases removed from V and 3 bases from J, the gap between germline ends came to 11 bases. There are 15 residues in the CDR3. Germline-derived CDR1 and CDR2 are SGHRS and YFSETQ. Here the CDR3 DNA reads TGCGCCAGCAGCTTGGATCCCGGGATGACAGATACGCAGTATTTT. Translated, it gives CASSLDPGMTDTQYF.

The chain recombines TRBV7-2 with TRBJ1-5; 9 nucleotides match TRBD1. CDR3 size: 15 residues. Trimming cost V 1 base and J 4 bases; bases outside gene matches: 2. The germline V gene encodes CDR1 SGHTA and CDR2 FQGNSA. The CDR3 DNA reads TGTGCCAGCAGCTTAGGGGGGACAGGGAATCAGCCCCAGCATTTT. Residues: CASSLGGTGNQPQHF.

V and J are TRBV13 and TRBJ2-7; 7 bases agree with TRBD1. CDR1 is PRHDT, CDR2 FYEKMQ, per germline (reference sequence). The length of the CDR3 is 14 residues. V dropped 0 bases and J dropped 3; count of bases not matched to a gene: 2. The CDR3 protein is CASSLGQGIYEQYF. The CDR3 DNA is TGTGCCAGCAGCTTAGGACAGGGGATCTACGAGCAGTACTTC.

CDR3 bases: TGTGCCAGCAGAACGAATTCCGGACTAGCGGGGAGCTACGAGCAGTACTTC. As protein: CASRTNSGLAGSYEQYF. V is TRBV27 and J is TRBJ2-7, with TRBD2 matching 12 bases. V lost 6 bases, J lost 3 bases, and 12 bases stayed unmatched. Germline loops: CDR1 MNHEY, CDR2 SMNVEV (reference sequence). The CDR3 is made up of 17 amino acids.

J is TRBJ1-1 and V is TRBV27; tentative D call: TRBD1 (6 bases). Germline loops: CDR1 MNHEY, CDR2 SMNVEV (reference sequence). The CDR3 consists of 14 residues. V was pared by 6 bases and J by 4 bases, with 15 bases between. The CDR3 DNA follows: TGTGCCAGCAGCGCAGGCCAGGGGAGCACTGAAGCTTTCTTT. Translating gives CASSAGQGSTEAFF.

This sequence joins TRBV10-1 and TRBJ1-2, with D maybe TRBD1 (6 bases). Trimming left V 5 bases short and J 14 bases short, with 27 bases between. Germline CDR1 WNHNN, CDR2 SYGVQD (reference sequence). The CDR3 contains 15 residues. As DNA, the CDR3 is TGCGCCAGCAGTCGGATCTCTAGGGACACCTTTGTAGGAACCTTC. Its translation is CASSRISRDTFVGTF.

The genes are TRBV6-1 and TRBJ2-7, with 7 positions matching TRBD1. The CDR3 runs to 14 residues. Germline CDR1 reads MNHNS; CDR2 reads SASEGT. The J segment lost 4 bases and the V segment lost 7 bases, leaving 10 bases of the junction unmatched. The CDR3 nucleotides read TGTGCCAGCAACTGGTTACAGGGGAATTACGAGCAGTACTTC. This sequence encodes CASNWLQGNYEQYF.

This clone appeared a few times. V usage is TRBV11-2 and J usage is TRBJ1-1; 7 bases align to TRBD1. The V gene end was trimmed by 6 bases and the J gene end by 1 base; junction bases not matched to a gene: 11. The CDR3 has 16 residues. Germline values: CDR1 SGHAT, CDR2 FQNNGV. CDR3 protein: CASSVGGRGKNTEAFF. CDR3 DNA sequence: TGTGCCAGCAGTGTGGGAGGCAGGGGGAAGAACACTGAAGCTTTCTTT.

This clone was counted a single time. The V and J genes are TRBV5-4 and TRBJ1-5, with 8 bases matching TRBD1. The V and J ends lost 5 bases and 3 bases, in that order; junction bases with no gene match: 7. The CDR3 has 15 residues. Germline V gene data show CDR1 as SGHNT and CDR2 as YYREEE (reference sequence). CDR3 sequence: CASSSGQDPNQPQHF. The DNA for the CDR3 is TGTGCCAGCAGTTCGGGACAGGATCCCAATCAGCCCCAGCATTTT.

The J gene is TRBJ1-6, the V gene TRBV7-9; possible D gene TRBD1, 5 bases. The V end lost 1 base, the J end lost 13 bases, and 14 bases lay between the germline ends. This CDR3 region has 14 residues. CDR1 and CDR2 from the germline V gene are SEHNR and FQNEAQ (reference sequence). CDR3 loop: CASSLDGGSGPLHF. CDR3 DNA sequence: TGTGCCAGCAGCTTAGATGGGGGGTCGGGTCCCCTCCACTTT.

The chain combines TRBV7-2 with TRBJ2-5, with 8 positions matching TRBD2. Per germline, CDR1 SGHTA and CDR2 FQGNSA. After removal of 3 bases from V and 1 base from J, the junction contained 1 base not matched to a gene. CDR3 length: 14 amino acids. The CDR3 region has the DNA TGTGCCAGCAGCTTCAGCGGGGGCCAAGAGACCCAGTACTTC. This sequence encodes CASSFSGGQETQYF. The variable domain in full, completed from reference TRBV7-2 and TRBJ2-5, reads GAGVSQSPSNKVTEKGKDVELRCDPISGHTALYWYRQSLGQGLEFLIYFQGNSAPDKSGLPSDRFSAERTGGSVSTLTIQRTQQEDSAVYLCASSFSGGQETQYFGPGTRLLVL.

This chain joins TRBV28 and TRBJ1-2; possible D gene TRBD1, 6 bases. The CDR3 has 15 amino acids. Germline loops: CDR1 MDHEN, CDR2 SYDVKM. V gave up 6 bases and J gave up 2 bases, with 16 bases separating them. This CDR3 reads CASSFGQLPNYGYTF. DNA for the CDR3: TGTGCCAGCAGCTTTGGACAGCTACCCAACTATGGCTACACCTTC.

V usage is TRBV5-1 and J usage is TRBJ1-4; 8 nucleotides line up with TRBD1. The CDR3 has 16 amino acids. V lost 3 bases and J lost 5; bases outside the gene matches: 9. Germline V gives CDR1 SGHRS, CDR2 YFSETQ. The CDR3 spells CASSSLSGGRNEKLFF. DNA for the CDR3: TGCGCCAGCAGCTCCTTATCAGGGGGCAGGAATGAAAAACTGTTTTTT.

The CDR3 coding sequence is TGTGCCAGCAGTTTGTCCTCTAACTATGGCTACACCTTC. Amino acids: CASSLSSNYGYTF. V gene TRBV27 combines with J gene TRBJ1-2; D is unclear. CDR3 length: 13 residues. The V end was cut by 3 bases, the J end by 0 bases, with 5 bases between. Germline assignment: CDR1 MNHEY and CDR2 SMNVEV (reference sequence).

The chain recombines TRBV29-1 with TRBJ2-1; 14 bases are a match to TRBD2. This CDR3 contains 14 residues. Germline values: CDR1 SQVTM, CDR2 ANQGSEA. The ends lost 5 bases at V and 9 bases at J; junction bases unmatched: 6. The CDR3 DNA reads TGCAGCGTTCAGGGACTAGCGGGAGTAGGTGAGCAGTTCTTC. Amino acid sequence: CSVQGLAGVGEQFF.

The chain joins TRBV5-1 to TRBJ2-7; 9 bases are shared with TRBD2. The length of the CDR3 is 15 residues. J was trimmed by 0 bases and V by 4 bases; bases with no gene match: 5. The germline CDR1 and CDR2 sequences are SGHRS and YFSETQ. Written as DNA, the CDR3 is TGCGCCAGCAGCCAGGAAGCGGGGGGCTCCTACGAGCAGTACTTC. This gives the protein CASSQEAGGSYEQYF.

V usage is TRBV5-1 and J usage is TRBJ2-7; 8 bases line up with TRBD1. J gave up 4 bases and V 0 bases, and 6 bases lay outside the gene matches. This CDR3 is 15 amino acids long. Germline assignment: CDR1 SGHRS and CDR2 YFSETQ. Here the CDR3 reads CASSLVDRGRYEQYF. The CDR3 nucleotides are TGCGCCAGCAGCTTGGTAGACAGGGGTAGATACGAGCAGTACTTC.

V gene TRBV7-2 combines with J gene TRBJ2-3, with D possibly being TRBD1 (6 bases). Trimming cost V 2 bases and J 7 bases, with 10 bases left between them. CDR1 SGHTA and CDR2 FQGNSA come from the germline V gene. CDR3 length: 13 amino acids. As DNA, the CDR3 is TGTGCCAGCAGCTTACGTGGGGGCCATACGCAGTATTTT. This gives the protein CASSLRGGHTQYF.

The chain uses TRBV30 and TRBJ2-5, with TRBD2 as a possible D gene (6 bases). Germline CDR1 reads GTSNPN; CDR2 reads SVGIG (reference sequence). Trimming pared 3 bases from V and 4 bases from J, leaving 21 bases between. CDR3 size: 16 residues. The CDR3 DNA follows: TGTGCCTGGAGGCCACCGAAGATTAGCGGAGTAGAGACCCAGTACTTC. Encoded protein: CAWRPPKISGVETQYF.

The CDR3 is CSVWTGGFETQYF. The CDR3 DNA reads as TGCAGCGTATGGACAGGGGGCTTCGAGACCCAGTACTTC. The chain links TRBV29-1 to TRBJ2-5, with 11 bases fitting TRBD1. The CDR3 is 13 residues long. V dropped 6 bases and J dropped 5; count of bases not matched to a gene: 5. The V gene's germline CDR1 is SQVTM and CDR2 ANQGSEA.

V is TRBV2 and J is TRBJ1-1, with D possibly matching TRBD1 (6 bases). There are 13 residues in the CDR3. The germline gives CDR1 SNHLY, CDR2 FYNNEI. V lost 6 bases to trimming and J lost 1 base, with 9 bases between them. Here the CDR3 DNA reads TGTGCCAGCAGGGAACAGGGGAACACTGAAGCTTTCTTT. It is translated as CASREQGNTEAFF. The full variable domain, in which reference TRBV2 and TRBJ1-1 provide the parts outside the CDR3, is EPEVTQTPSHQVTQMGQEVILRCVPISNHLYFYWYRQILGQKVEFLVSFYNNEISEKSEIFDDQFSVERPDGSNFTLKIRSTKLEDSAMYFCASREQGNTEAFFGQGTRLTVV.

The count of this clone is one. J is TRBJ1-1 and V is TRBV5-1, with D tentatively TRBD1 (6 bases). V lost 5 bases and J 0 bases, leaving 11 bases between the germline ends. The V gene's germline CDR1 is SGHRS and CDR2 YFSETQ. This CDR3 has 14 amino acids. The CDR3 DNA reads as TGCGCCAGCAGTTCGGACAGAATGAACACTGAAGCTTTCTTT. Translation gives CASSSDRMNTEAFF.

This chain connects TRBV5-4 to TRBJ1-2; TRBD1 is a possible D gene (5 bases). The CDR3 runs to 17 residues. Germline V gene data show CDR1 as SGHNT and CDR2 as YYREEE (reference sequence). Deletions cut 2 bases from V and 4 bases from J, with 21 bases between. The CDR3 spells CASSLLAGRGLPYGYTF. CDR3 coding DNA: TGTGCCAGCAGCTTATTAGCGGGGAGGGGACTGCCCTATGGCTACACCTTC.

The V and J genes are TRBV4-3 and TRBJ1-1; D is unclear. The V end was cut by 0 bases, the J end by 4 bases, with 9 bases between. CDR3 length: 14 residues. CDR1 LGHNA and CDR2 YSLEER come from the germline V gene. The CDR3 spells CASSQESGSTEAFF. In DNA, the CDR3 is TGCGCCAGCAGCCAAGAATCGGGGAGCACTGAAGCTTTCTTT.

This clone was recorded a few times. The rearrangement links TRBV21-1 to TRBJ1-2; the table gives TRBD1 as D, unverified against the DNA. TRBV21-1 is shown as a pseudogene. The CDR3 spans 11 residues. The CDR3 sequence is CASSWGQNPTF. For the CDR3, the DNA is TGTGCCAGCAGCTGGGGACAGAATCCTACCTTC.